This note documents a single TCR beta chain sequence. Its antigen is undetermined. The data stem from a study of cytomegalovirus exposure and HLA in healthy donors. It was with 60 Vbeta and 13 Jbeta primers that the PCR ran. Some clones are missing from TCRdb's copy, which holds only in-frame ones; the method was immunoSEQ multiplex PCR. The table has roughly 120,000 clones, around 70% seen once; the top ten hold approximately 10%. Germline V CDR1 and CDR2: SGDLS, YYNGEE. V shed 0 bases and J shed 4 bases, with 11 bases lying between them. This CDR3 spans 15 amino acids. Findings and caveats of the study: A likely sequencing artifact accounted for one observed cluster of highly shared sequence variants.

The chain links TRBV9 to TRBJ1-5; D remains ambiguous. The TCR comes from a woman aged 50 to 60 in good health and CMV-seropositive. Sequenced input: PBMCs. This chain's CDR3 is CASSVGPSVNQPQHF. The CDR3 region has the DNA TGTGCCAGCAGCGTAGGGCCCAGCGTTAATCAGCCCCAGCATTTT.